The subject of this entry is one T cell receptor beta chain. Its antigen is currently unknown. The CDR3 runs 15 residues. Germline assignment: CDR1 PRHDT and CDR2 FYEKMQ (reference sequence). Trimming took 1 base from V and 11 from J; bases not matched to a gene: 12. TCR beta CDR3 sequences were amplified from RNA transcripts. Primed by the HTBI set, a first-round RT-PCR was run on the TCR CDR3. TCRdb independently ran MiXCR on the multiplex PCR reads; one entry per CDR3 protein. The data hold hundreds of thousands of distinct CDR3 sequences, with around 40% observed a single time. Exclusion of a patient resulted from uncontrolled infection, other autoimmune disease, pregnancy or lactation. Diagnoses used clinical symptoms, serum thyroxine and TRAb, thyroid ultrasound and orbital computed tomography. The data derive from a study of T cells in Graves' hyperthyroidism and ophthalmopathy. Study outcomes and limitations: Among thyroid clonotypes expanded above 0.001, most also appeared in blood. Using 13 V-J features, a model discriminated ophthalmopathy from stable hyperthyroidism.

The source of this sequence is a woman aged 40 to 50 with Graves' hyperthyroidism. The sequencing sample was made of blood. V is TRBV13 and J is TRBJ2-5, with 8 bases fitting TRBD2. As DNA, the CDR3 is TGTGCCAGCAGCTTAGACCGGGCAGCGGGAGATACGCAGTACTTC. Protein sequence: CASSLDRAAGDTQYF.